This entry concerns a single T cell receptor (beta chain). The same CDR3 arises from other DNA sequences in this sample as well. Researchers ran the PCR with 60 Vbeta and 13 Jbeta primers. Assay used: immunoSEQ multiplex PCR; TCRdb lists only in-frame clones, some missing. The repertoire holds 90,000 to 150,000 clones, roughly 9% seen once, with approximately 6.6% in the top ten. This entry is derived from a study of cytomegalovirus exposure and HLA in healthy donors. CDR3 length equals 15 residues. Germline CDR1 MNHNY, CDR2 SVGAGI (reference sequence). The J segment lost 4 bases and the V segment lost 6 bases, leaving 4 bases of the junction unmatched.

The specimen was PBMCs. This clonotype originated in a woman aged 40 to 55 in good health and CMV-seropositive. The chain employs TRBV6-6 and TRBJ2-7; 15 positions agree with TRBD2. CDR3: CASRPGTSGGYEQYF. CDR3 sequence (DNA): TGTGCCAGCAGACCCGGGACTAGCGGGGGGTACGAGCAGTACTTC.